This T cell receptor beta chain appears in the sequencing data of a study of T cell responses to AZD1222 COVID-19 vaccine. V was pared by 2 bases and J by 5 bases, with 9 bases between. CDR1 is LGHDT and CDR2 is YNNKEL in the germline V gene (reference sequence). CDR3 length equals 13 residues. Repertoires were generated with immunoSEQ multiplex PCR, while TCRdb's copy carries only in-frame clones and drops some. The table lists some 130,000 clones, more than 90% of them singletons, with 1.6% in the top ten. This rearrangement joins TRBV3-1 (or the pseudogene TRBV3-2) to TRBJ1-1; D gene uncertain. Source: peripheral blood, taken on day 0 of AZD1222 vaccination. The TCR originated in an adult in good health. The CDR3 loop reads CASSQRARTEAFF. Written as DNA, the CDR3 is TGTGCCAGCAGCCAAAGGGCAAGGACTGAAGCTTTCTTT.